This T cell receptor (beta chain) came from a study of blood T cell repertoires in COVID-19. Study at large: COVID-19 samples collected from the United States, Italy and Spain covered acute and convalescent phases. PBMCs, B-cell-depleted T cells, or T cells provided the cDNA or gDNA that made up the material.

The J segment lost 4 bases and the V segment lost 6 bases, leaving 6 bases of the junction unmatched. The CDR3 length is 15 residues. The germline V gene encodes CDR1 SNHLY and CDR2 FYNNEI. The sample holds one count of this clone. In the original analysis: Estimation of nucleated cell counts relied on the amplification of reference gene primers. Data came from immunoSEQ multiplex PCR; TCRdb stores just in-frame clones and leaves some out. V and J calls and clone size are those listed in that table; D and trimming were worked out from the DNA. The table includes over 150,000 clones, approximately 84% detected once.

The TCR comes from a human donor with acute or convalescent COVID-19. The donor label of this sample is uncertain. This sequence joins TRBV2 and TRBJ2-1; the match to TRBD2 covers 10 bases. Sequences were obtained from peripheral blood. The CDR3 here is CASRETSGPYNEQFF. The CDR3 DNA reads TGTGCCAGCAGGGAGACTAGCGGGCCTTACAATGAGCAGTTCTTC.